Each of the 16 T cell receptor beta chains below was sequenced from the same sample in a study of cytomegalovirus exposure and HLA in healthy donors. PCR employed 60 Vbeta and 13 Jbeta primers. Libraries were prepared by immunoSEQ multiplex PCR; TCRdb keeps only in-frame clonotypes and omits some of them. The data hold approximately 140,000 clones, with approximately 70% observed a single time. Sequencing was performed on PBMCs. These receptors were taken from a woman aged 18-29 years in good health and CMV-seronegative.

V gene TRBV5-4 combines with J gene TRBJ1-2, with unresolved D. The length of the CDR3 is 14 residues. Germline CDR1 is SGHNT and CDR2 is YYREEE (reference sequence). V gave up 1 base and J gave up 1 base, with 8 bases separating them. CDR3: CASSLRANNYGYTF. The CDR3 coding sequence is TGTGCCAGCAGCTTGCGAGCCAATAACTATGGCTACACCTTC.

The V gene is TRBV14, the J gene TRBJ2-1; 13 bases fit TRBD2. Trimming at V came to 0 bases and at J to 3 bases, leaving 8 bases not matched to a gene. CDR3 length: 19 residues. Germline V CDR1 and CDR2: SGHDN, FVKESK. The CDR3 loop is CASSQDLRTSGGYYNEQFF. The CDR3 DNA reads as TGTGCCAGCAGCCAAGATTTACGGACTAGCGGGGGATACTACAATGAGCAGTTCTTC. Together with reference TRBV14 and TRBJ2-1, the CDR3 gives the full variable domain: EAGVTQFPSHSVIEKGQTVTLRCDPISGHDNLYWYRRVMGKEIKFLLHFVKESKQDESGMPNNRFLAERTGGTYSTLKVQPAELEDSGVYFCASSQDLRTSGGYYNEQFFGPGTRLTVL.

V is TRBV27 and J is TRBJ2-2, with D possibly matching TRBD1 (6 bases). The V gene lost 5 bases and the J gene lost 4 bases, with 17 bases spanning the gap. This CDR3 has 16 residues. The germline V gene encodes CDR1 MNHEY and CDR2 SMNVEV (reference sequence). Here the CDR3 DNA reads TGTGCCAGCAGTCCCCTCCGGGACACCATCACCGGGGAGCTGTTTTTT. This sequence encodes CASSPLRDTITGELFF.

The rearrangement uses TRBV25-1 and TRBJ1-3; 10 bases are a match to TRBD1. V was pared by 4 bases and J by 3 bases, with 3 bases of the junction left unmatched. Germline V gene lookup returns CDR1 MGHDK and CDR2 SYGVNS. The length of the CDR3 is 15 residues. Here the CDR3 DNA reads TGTGCCAGCAGTGGAGGGACAGGGGTTGGAAACACCATATATTTT. This sequence encodes CASSGGTGVGNTIYF.

As for this clone: In the same sample, other DNA sequences code for this CDR3. The chain uses TRBV30 and TRBJ1-1, with 10 nucleotides matching TRBD1. V trimming: 3 bases; J trimming: 5 bases; junction bases outside the gene matches: 3. CDR1 and CDR2 (germline): GTSNPN, SVGIG (reference sequence). The CDR3 spans 13 residues. This CDR3 is CAWSRTGGTEAFF. CDR3 nucleotide sequence: TGTGCCTGGAGCCGGACAGGGGGGACTGAAGCTTTCTTT.

This clone came up a few times. This chain joins TRBV5-8 and TRBJ1-2; the match to TRBD1 covers 7 bases. The germline gives CDR1 SGHTS, CDR2 YDEGEE. CDR3 size: 11 residues. The ends lost 8 bases at V and 7 bases at J; junction bases unmatched: 5. The CDR3 loop is CASSQGSGYTF. CDR3 nucleotide sequence: TGTGCCAGTTCACAGGGGTCTGGCTACACCTTC.

The rearrangement uses TRBV28 and TRBJ1-4, with 11 positions matching TRBD1. This CDR3 comprises 14 residues. Germline V gene sequence: CDR1 MDHEN, CDR2 SYDVKM. The junction had 2 bases not matched to a gene; V was cut back by 4 bases and J by 7 bases. The CDR3 DNA is TGTGCCAGCAGTTCGGACAGGGGGCGTGAAAAACTGTTTTTT. Protein: CASSSDRGREKLFF.

This sequence joins TRBV7-7 and TRBJ2-3, with 7 bases identical to TRBD2. The trim removed 5 bases at V and 5 bases at J, leaving 10 bases unmatched. This CDR3 is built from 15 residues. Germline CDR1 SSHAT, CDR2 FNYEAQ (reference sequence). CDR3 in amino acids: CASSRSGGSRDTQYF. CDR3 nucleotide sequence: TGTGCCAGCAGCCGCTCGGGCGGGAGTCGAGATACGCAGTATTTT. Drawing the rest from reference TRBV7-7 and TRBJ2-3, the complete variable domain is GAGVSQSPRYKVTKRGQDVTLRCDPISSHATLYWYQQALGQGPEFLTYFNYEAQPDKSGLPSDRFSAERPEGSISTLTIQRTEQRDSAMYRCASSRSGGSRDTQYFGPGTRLTVL.

The chain joins TRBV4-1 to TRBJ2-7; possible D gene TRBD1, 6 bases. This CDR3 has 15 amino acids. Germline V lookup: CDR1 MGHRA, CDR2 YSYEKL. V was trimmed by 2 bases and J by 3 bases, leaving 14 bases between them. CDR3 protein: CASSQSTGTLYEQYF. CDR3 coding DNA: TGCGCCAGCAGCCAATCGACCGGGACACTCTACGAGCAGTACTTC.

This clone was detected only once. The chain couples TRBV13 to TRBJ2-7, with D perhaps TRBD1 (6 bases). From germline, CDR1 is PRHDT and CDR2 FYEKMQ (reference sequence). The CDR3 has 15 residues. V gave up 6 bases and J gave up 0 bases, with 15 bases separating them. As DNA, the CDR3 is TGTGCCAGCAGAAGAAACAGGGTTGCCTCCTACGAGCAGTACTTC. Translating it yields CASRRNRVASYEQYF.

The chain has TRBV27 and TRBJ2-1, with 7 nucleotides matching TRBD2. Germline V gives CDR1 MNHEY, CDR2 SMNVEV (reference sequence). CDR3 size: 19 residues. Trimming at V came to 5 bases and at J to 0 bases, leaving 16 bases not matched to a gene. The CDR3 region has the DNA TGTGCCAGCAGTCTGTCATTCACGACTAGCTGGAGCTCCTACAATGAGCAGTTCTTC. Its translation: CASSLSFTTSWSSYNEQFF.

This clone turned up a few times. V and J are TRBV27 and TRBJ1-5, with 7 bases matching TRBD1. Germline V gives CDR1 MNHEY, CDR2 SMNVEV (reference sequence). V trimming: 8 bases; J trimming: 4 bases; junction bases outside the gene matches: 2. This CDR3 has 12 residues. This CDR3 reads CASRQGNQPQHF. In nucleotides, the CDR3 is TGTGCCAGCCGACAGGGTAATCAGCCCCAGCATTTT.

The chain employs TRBV6-5 and TRBJ2-2; tentatively, D is TRBD2 (6 bases). The CDR3 spans 16 residues. Germline CDR1 and CDR2: MNHEY and SVGAGI. V gave up 1 base and J gave up 4 bases, with 13 bases separating them. CDR3 protein: CASSYWAGSSTGELFF. Written as DNA, the CDR3 is TGTGCCAGCAGTTACTGGGCGGGATCGAGCACCGGGGAGCTGTTTTTT.

This chain joins TRBV7-9 and TRBJ1-1; 7 nucleotides agree with TRBD1. The CDR3 extends over 15 amino acids. Germline CDR1 reads SEHNR; CDR2 reads FQNEAQ (reference sequence). V lost 6 bases and J lost 7; bases outside the gene matches: 14. The CDR3 reads CASSLPGQRAGEAFF. The CDR3 DNA reads TGTGCCAGCAGTTTACCGGGACAGCGGGCCGGTGAAGCTTTCTTT. Supplemented by reference TRBV7-9 and TRBJ1-1, the full variable domain reads DTGVSQNPRHKITKRGQNVTFRCDPISEHNRLYWYRQTLGQGPEFLTYFQNEAQLEKSRLLSDRFSAERPKGSFSTLEIQRTEQGDSAMYLCASSLPGQRAGEAFFGQGTRLTVV.

The chain uses TRBV19 and TRBJ2-7; D gene ambiguous. This CDR3 region has 12 residues. Germline CDR1 and CDR2: LNHDA and SQIVND (reference sequence). V lost 1 base, J lost 9 bases, and 10 bases lay in between. The DNA for the CDR3 is TGTGCCAGTAGTATAGTTGGAGAAGTGCAGTACTTC. Protein: CASSIVGEVQYF.

The V call is TRBV4-1, the J call TRBJ1-2; no firm D call. The CDR3 has 14 amino acids. Germline assignment: CDR1 MGHRA and CDR2 YSYEKL. Trimming left V 1 base short and J 0 bases short, with 6 bases between. In nucleotides, the CDR3 is TGCGCCAGCAGCCAAGCAGGTACTAACTATGGCTACACCTTC. Translating gives CASSQAGTNYGYTF.